The rows below give T cell receptor beta chains drawn from one sample of a study of blood T cells in healthy people across ages. Each CDR3 protein is one row after TCRdb ran MiXCR on the 5' RACE reads. This sample yields around 800,000 distinct CDR3 sequences, of which more than 25% are seen a single time; approximately 2.9% belongs to the top ten. The same data also went into a second study, on T cells of mothers and their children.

Input material: blood. The source of these receptors is a boy aged 5-17 years in good health. Both conserved end residues are part of each CDR3. A D gene is named only where the DNA matches it firmly. Clone size is not always given. Where it is, it says once, few, many or a class for expanded clones.

TRBJ2-5,TRBV20-1,.,once,TGCAGTGCTAGAGATATCCAGGGCGTAGAGACCCAGTACTTC,CSARDIQGVETQYF
TRBJ2-5,TRBV20-1,TRBD2,.,TGCAGTGCTAGAGGGCTTAGCGGGGGGCCCATCCAAGAGACCCAGTACTTC,CSARGLSGGPIQETQYF
TRBJ2-7,TRBV30,.,.,TGTGCCTGGAGTCCGACAAACTCCTACGAGCAGTACTTC,CAWSPTNSYEQYF
TRBJ1-1,TRBV28,TRBD1,few,TGTGCCAGCATCGCGGCCGGGACAGGGGCCCCTGAAGCTTTCTTT,CASIAAGTGAPEAFF
TRBJ1-4,TRBV30,.,.,TGTGCCTGGAGTGGAGGGAGGGACGAAAAACTGTTTTTT,CAWSGGRDEKLFF
TRBJ2-1,TRBV6-5,.,few,TGTGCCAGCAAGACTGCATCTCGCCCCAATGAGCAGTTCTTC,CASKTASRPNEQFF
TRBJ2-1,TRBV7-9,TRBD2,.,TGTGCCAGCAGCTTGACCTGGACTAGCCTGAACAATGAGCAGTTCTTC,CASSLTWTSLNNEQFF
TRBJ2-5,TRBV7-9,.,few,TGTGCCAGCAGCCTTCCTACTGCACAAGAGACCCAGTACTTC,CASSLPTAQETQYF
TRBJ2-1,TRBV12-3/TRBV12-4,.,.,TGTGCCAGCAACAAAAGGTCTGAGCAGTTCTTC,CASNKRSEQFF
TRBJ1-2,TRBV12-3/TRBV12-4,.,few,TGTGCCAGCAGTTTGCCCCGGGACACGTCGCTCCCCGTCTTCTTC,CASSLPRDTSLPVFF
TRBJ2-7,TRBV5-1,.,.,TGCGCCAGCAGCTTGGGAGACAGCCTACTCTCCTACGAGCAGTACTTC,CASSLGDSLLSYEQYF
TRBJ1-1,TRBV20-1,.,.,TGCAGTGCTAGTTCGGGGAATACTGAAGCTTTCTTT,CSASSGNTEAFF
TRBJ2-5,TRBV5-1,TRBD2,.,TGCGCCAGCAGCTTGGGCCTAAGCGGGGGGAACCAAGAGACCCAGTACTTC,CASSLGLSGGNQETQYF
TRBJ2-2,TRBV5-1,.,.,TGCGCCAGCAGCTTACAGGTTCAGACCGGGGAGCAGTTTTTT,CASSLQVQTGEQFF
TRBJ2-7,TRBV11-2,.,.,TGTGCCAGCACCGGGCAGGGCTACGAGCAGTACTTC,CASTGQGYEQYF
TRBJ2-1,TRBV7-9,.,few,TGTGCCAGCAGCTACACTCCCGGGGAGCAGTTCTTC,CASSYTPGEQFF
TRBJ2-7,TRBV4-1,.,few,TGCGCCAGCAGCCAGCGGGACGTAGTCCCCTACGAGCAGTACTTC,CASSQRDVVPYEQYF
TRBJ2-5,TRBV3-1,TRBD2,few,TGTGCCAGCAGCCAAGATACTAGCGGGGGTCACCAAGAGACCCAGTACTTC,CASSQDTSGGHQETQYF
TRBJ2-7,TRBV29-1,TRBD1,.,TGCAGCGTTTACAGGGGCGGCGAGCAGTACTTC,CSVYRGGEQYF
TRBJ2-2,TRBV19,TRBD2,.,TGTGCCAGCACCGGGACTAGCCCGAACACCGGGGAGCTGTTTTTT,CASTGTSPNTGELFF
TRBJ2-3,TRBV7-9,.,few,TGTGCCAGCAGCTTACCCCCTTGGGGGAGAGATACGCAGTATTTT,CASSLPPWGRDTQYF
TRBJ1-4,TRBV6-5,.,many,TGTGCCAGCAGCCGACAGGCAACTAATGAAAAACTGTTTTTT,CASSRQATNEKLFF
TRBJ2-5,TRBV28,.,few,TGTGCCAGCAGTCCCCCCGGGTCCTCGTGGACCCAGTACTTC,CASSPPGSSWTQYF